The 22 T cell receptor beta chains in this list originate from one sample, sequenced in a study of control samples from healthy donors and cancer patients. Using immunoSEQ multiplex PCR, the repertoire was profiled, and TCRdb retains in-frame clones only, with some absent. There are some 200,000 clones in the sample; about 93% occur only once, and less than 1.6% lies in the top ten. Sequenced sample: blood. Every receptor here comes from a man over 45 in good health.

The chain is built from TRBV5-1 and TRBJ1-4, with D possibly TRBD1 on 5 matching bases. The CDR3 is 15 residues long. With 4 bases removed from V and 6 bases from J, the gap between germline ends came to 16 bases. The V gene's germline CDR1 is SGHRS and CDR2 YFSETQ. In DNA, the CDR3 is TGCGCCAGCAGCGATCCCCAGGGCGCCCATGAAAAACTGTTTTTT. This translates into CASSDPQGAHEKLFF.

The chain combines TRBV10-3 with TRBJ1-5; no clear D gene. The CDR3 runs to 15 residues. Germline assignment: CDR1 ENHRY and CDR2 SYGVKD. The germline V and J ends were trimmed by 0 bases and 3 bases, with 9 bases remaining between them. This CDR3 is CAISESSTYNQPQHF. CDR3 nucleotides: TGTGCCATCAGTGAGTCGTCTACCTACAATCAGCCCCAGCATTTT.

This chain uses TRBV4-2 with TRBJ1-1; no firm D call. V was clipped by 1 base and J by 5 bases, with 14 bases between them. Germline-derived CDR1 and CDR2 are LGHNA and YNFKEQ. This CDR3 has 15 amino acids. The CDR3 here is CASSQVTAEVTEAFF. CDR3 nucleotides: TGTGCCAGCAGCCAAGTCACGGCGGAGGTTACTGAAGCTTTCTTT.

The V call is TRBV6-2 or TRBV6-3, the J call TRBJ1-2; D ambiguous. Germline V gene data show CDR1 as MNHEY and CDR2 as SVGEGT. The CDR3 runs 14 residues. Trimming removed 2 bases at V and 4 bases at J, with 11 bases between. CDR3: CASSYRTFGYGYTF. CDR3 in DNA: TGTGCCAGCAGTTACCGGACTTTCGGCTATGGCTACACCTTC.

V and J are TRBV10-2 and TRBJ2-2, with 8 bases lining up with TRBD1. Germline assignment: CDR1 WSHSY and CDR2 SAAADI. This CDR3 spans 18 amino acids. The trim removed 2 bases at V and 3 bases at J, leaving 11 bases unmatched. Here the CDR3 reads CASSEPIWTGHYTGELFF. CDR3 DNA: TGCGCCAGCAGTGAGCCCATTTGGACAGGGCACTACACCGGGGAGCTGTTTTTT.

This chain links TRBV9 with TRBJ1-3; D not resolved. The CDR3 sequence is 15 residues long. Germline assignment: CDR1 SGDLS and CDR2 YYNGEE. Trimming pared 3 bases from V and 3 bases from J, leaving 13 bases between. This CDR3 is CASSARIDGGNTIYF. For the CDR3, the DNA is TGTGCCAGCAGCGCAAGGATTGACGGTGGAAACACCATATATTTT.

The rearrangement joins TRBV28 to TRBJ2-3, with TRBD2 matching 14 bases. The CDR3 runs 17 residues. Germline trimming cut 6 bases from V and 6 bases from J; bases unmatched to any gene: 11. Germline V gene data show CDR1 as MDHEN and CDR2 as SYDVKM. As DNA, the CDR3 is TGTGCCAGCAGCTTCCAAGGACTAGCGGGGGGTGAGGATACGCAGTATTTT. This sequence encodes CASSFQGLAGGEDTQYF.

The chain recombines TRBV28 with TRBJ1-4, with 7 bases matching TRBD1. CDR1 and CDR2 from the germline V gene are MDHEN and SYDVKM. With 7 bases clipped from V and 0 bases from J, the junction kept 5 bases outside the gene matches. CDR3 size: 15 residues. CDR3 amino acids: CASIGGDATNEKLFF. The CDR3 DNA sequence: TGTGCCAGCATAGGGGGCGATGCAACTAATGAAAAACTGTTTTTT. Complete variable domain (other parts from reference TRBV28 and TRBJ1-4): DVKVTQSSRYLVKRTGEKVFLECVQDMDHENMFWYRQDPGLGLRLIYFSYDVKMKEKGDIPEGYSVSREKKERFSLILESASTNQTSMYLCASIGGDATNEKLFFGSGTQLSVL.

DNA for the CDR3: TGCGCCAGCAGCTTGTACGGGACAGAGTATGGCTACACCTTC. It specifies CASSLYGTEYGYTF. The chain links TRBV5-1 to TRBJ1-2, with 7 positions matching TRBD1. The junction had 5 bases not matched to a gene; V was cut back by 1 base and J by 5 bases. Germline-derived CDR1 and CDR2 are SGHRS and YFSETQ. This CDR3 contains 14 residues.

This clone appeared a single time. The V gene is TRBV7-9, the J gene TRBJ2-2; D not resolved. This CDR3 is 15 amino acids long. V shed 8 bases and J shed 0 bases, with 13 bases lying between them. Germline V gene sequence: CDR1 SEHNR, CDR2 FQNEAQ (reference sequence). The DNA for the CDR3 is TGTGCCAGCTCCATAGGGCTTGCGAACACCGGGGAGCTGTTTTTT. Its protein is CASSIGLANTGELFF.

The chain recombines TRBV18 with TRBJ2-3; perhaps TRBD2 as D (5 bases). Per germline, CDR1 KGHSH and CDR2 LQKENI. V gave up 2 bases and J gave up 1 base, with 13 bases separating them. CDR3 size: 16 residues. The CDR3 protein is CASSPKTRARTDTQYF. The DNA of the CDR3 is TGTGCCAGCTCACCAAAAACGAGGGCACGCACAGATACGCAGTATTTT. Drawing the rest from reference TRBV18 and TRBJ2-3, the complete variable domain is NAGVMQNPRHLVRRRGQEARLRCSPMKGHSHVYWYRQLPEEGLKFMVYLQKENIIDESGMPKERFSAEFPKEGPSILRIQQVVRGDSAAYFCASSPKTRARTDTQYFGPGTRLTVL.

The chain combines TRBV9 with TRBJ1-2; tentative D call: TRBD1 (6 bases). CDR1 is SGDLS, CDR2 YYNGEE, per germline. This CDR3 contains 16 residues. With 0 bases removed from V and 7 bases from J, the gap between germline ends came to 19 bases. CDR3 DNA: TGTGCCAGCAGCGTAGCGGGCAGAGGAGGAGGGGGTGGCTACACCTTC. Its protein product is CASSVAGRGGGGGYTF.

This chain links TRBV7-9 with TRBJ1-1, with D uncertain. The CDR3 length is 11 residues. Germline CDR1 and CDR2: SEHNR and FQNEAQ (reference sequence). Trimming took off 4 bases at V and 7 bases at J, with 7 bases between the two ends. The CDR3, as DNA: TGTGCCAGCAGCTCCATGGATGAAGCTTTCTTT. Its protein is CASSSMDEAFF.

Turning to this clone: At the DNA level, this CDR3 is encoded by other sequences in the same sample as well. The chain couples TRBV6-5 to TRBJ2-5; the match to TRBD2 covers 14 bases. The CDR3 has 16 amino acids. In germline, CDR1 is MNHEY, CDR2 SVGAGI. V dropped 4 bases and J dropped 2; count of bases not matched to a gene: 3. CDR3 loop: CASSSGLAGGQETQYF. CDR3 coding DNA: TGTGCCAGCAGTTCTGGACTAGCGGGGGGACAAGAGACCCAGTACTTC.

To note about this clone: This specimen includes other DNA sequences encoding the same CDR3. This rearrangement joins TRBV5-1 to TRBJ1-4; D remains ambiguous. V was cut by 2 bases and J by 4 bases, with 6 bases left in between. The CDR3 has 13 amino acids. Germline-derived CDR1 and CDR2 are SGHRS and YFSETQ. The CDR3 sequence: CASSLTINEKLFF. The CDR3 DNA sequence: TGCGCCAGCAGCTTAACGATTAATGAAAAACTGTTTTTT.

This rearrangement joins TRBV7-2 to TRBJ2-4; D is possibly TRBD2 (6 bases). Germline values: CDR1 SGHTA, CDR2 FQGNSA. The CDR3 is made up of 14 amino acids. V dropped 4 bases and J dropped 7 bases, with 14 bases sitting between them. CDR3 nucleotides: TGTGCCAGCAGCTCGGACTACCCTGGGAACATTCAGTACTTC. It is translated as CASSSDYPGNIQYF.

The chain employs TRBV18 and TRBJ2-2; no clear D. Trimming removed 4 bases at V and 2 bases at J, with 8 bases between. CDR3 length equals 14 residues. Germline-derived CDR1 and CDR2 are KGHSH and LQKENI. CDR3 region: CASSRPDNTGELFF. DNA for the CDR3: TGTGCCAGCTCACGTCCAGACAACACCGGGGAGCTGTTTTTT.

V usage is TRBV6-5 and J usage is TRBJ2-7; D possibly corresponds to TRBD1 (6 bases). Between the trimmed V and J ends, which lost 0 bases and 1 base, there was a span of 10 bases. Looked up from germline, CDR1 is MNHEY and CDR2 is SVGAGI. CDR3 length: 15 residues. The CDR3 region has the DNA TGTGCCAGCAGTTACTCGAGGCAGGGGTCCTACGAGCAGTACTTC. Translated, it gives CASSYSRQGSYEQYF.

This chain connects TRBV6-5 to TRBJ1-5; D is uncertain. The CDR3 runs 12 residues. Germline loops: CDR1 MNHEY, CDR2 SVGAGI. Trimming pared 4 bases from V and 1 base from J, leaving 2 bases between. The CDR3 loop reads CASSLSNQPQHF. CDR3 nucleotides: TGTGCCAGCAGTTTAAGCAATCAGCCCCAGCATTTT.

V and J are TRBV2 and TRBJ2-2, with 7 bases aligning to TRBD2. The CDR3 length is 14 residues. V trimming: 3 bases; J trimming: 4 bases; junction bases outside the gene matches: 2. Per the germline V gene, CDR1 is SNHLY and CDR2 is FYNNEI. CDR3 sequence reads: CASSDKRGTGELFF. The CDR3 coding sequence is TGTGCCAGCAGTGACAAGCGGGGCACCGGGGAGCTGTTTTTT. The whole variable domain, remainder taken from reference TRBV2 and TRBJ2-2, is EPEVTQTPSHQVTQMGQEVILRCVPISNHLYFYWYRQILGQKVEFLVSFYNNEISEKSEIFDDQFSVERPDGSNFTLKIRSTKLEDSAMYFCASSDKRGTGELFFGEGSRLTVL.

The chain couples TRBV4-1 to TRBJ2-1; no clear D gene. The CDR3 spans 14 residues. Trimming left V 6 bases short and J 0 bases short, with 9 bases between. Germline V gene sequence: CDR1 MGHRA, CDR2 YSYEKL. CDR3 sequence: CASRGTSSYNEQFF. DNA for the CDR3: TGCGCCAGCAGGGGAACCAGCTCCTACAATGAGCAGTTCTTC.

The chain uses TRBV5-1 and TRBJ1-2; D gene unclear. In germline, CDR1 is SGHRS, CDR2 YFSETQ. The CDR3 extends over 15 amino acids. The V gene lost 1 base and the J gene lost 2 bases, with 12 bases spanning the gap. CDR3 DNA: TGCGCCAGCAGCTTGATAGCTACGGCAAACTATGGCTACACCTTC. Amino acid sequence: CASSLIATANYGYTF.